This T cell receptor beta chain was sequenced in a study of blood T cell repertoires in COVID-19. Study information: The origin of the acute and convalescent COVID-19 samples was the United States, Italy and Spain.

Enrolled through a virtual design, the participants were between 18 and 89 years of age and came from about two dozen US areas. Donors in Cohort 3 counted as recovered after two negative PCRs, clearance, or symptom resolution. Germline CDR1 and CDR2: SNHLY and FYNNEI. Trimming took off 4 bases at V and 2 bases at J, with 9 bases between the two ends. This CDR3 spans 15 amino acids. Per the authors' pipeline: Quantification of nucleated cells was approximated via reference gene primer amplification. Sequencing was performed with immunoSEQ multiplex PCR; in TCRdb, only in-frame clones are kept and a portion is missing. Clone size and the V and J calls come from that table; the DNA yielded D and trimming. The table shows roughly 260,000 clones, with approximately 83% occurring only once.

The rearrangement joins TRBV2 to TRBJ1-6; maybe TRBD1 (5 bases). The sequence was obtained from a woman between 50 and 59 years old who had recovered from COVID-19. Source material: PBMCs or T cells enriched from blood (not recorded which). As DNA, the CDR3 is TGTGCCAGCAGTGCGGCAGGGACCTATAATTCACCCCTCCACTTT. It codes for CASSAAGTYNSPLHF.